This T cell receptor (beta chain) was observed in a study of CD8 T cells in Susac syndrome. Regarding the study as a whole: The authors acknowledged that the study's TCR sequencing and HLA analysis involved relatively few individuals.

About this clonotype: The antigen is undetermined.

CDR3 size: 18 residues. From germline, CDR1 is MNHEY and CDR2 SMNVEV (reference sequence). Losses at the gene ends were 5 bases for V and 4 bases for J; bases not matched to a gene: 11. Bulk CD8+ and CD4+ cells came from magnetic negative isolation; CD8+ TEMRA by FACS. RNA in amounts of roughly 0.5 to 1 ug was reverse transcribed with random hexamers. In TCRdb, the immunoSEQ multiplex PCR reads were re-called with MiXCR into one record per CDR3 protein. This sample has 400,000 or so distinct CDR3 sequences; more than 70% occur once, and the top ten carry 0.09% to 0.15%. The receptor was derived from a human donor with multiple sclerosis. Sequencing was done on a sample of CD8+ T cells from PBMCs. This rearrangement joins TRBV27 to TRBJ2-1; 13 bases line up with TRBD2. The CDR3 DNA is TGTGCCAGCAGTCCCCACGGACTAGCGGGAGAGATATACAATGAGCAGTTCTTC. Protein product: CASSPHGLAGEIYNEQFF.